This T cell receptor (beta chain) is from a study of cytomegalovirus exposure and HLA in healthy donors. PCR used 60 Vbeta primers and 13 Jbeta primers. Only in-frame clones appear in the TCRdb table, and some are missing; sequencing was by immunoSEQ multiplex PCR. The data contain 160,000 or so clones, less than 90% of them singletons. V gave up 3 bases and J gave up 6 bases; unmatched junction bases: 4. CDR1 is GTSNPN and CDR2 is SVGIG in the germline V gene (reference sequence). The CDR3 runs 13 residues. Material for sequencing was PBMCs. The gene calls are TRBV30 and TRBJ1-5; TRBD1 matches at 8 bases. The clonotype originates from a man aged 18 to 29 in good health and CMV-seronegative. CDR3 in amino acids: CAWRQQGGQPQHF. The CDR3 coding sequence is TGTGCCTGGAGGCAACAGGGGGGTCAGCCCCAGCATTTT.